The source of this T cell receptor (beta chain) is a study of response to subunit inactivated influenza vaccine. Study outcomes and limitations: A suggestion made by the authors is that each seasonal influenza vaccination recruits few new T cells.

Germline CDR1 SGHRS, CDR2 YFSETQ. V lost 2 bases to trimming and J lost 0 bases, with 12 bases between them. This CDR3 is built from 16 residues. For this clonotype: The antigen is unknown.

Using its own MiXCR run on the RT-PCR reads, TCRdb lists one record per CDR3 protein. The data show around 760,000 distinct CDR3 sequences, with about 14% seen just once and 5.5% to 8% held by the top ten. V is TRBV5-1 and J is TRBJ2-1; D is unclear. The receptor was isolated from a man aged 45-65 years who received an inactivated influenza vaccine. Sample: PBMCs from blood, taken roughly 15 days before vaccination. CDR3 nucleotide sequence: TGCGCCAGCAGCTTTATTGGCAGAAGCTCCTACAATGAGCAGTTCTTC. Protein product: CASSFIGRSSYNEQFF.